The entry that follows covers one T cell receptor (beta chain) sequence. Its antigen is unidentified. The CDR3 length is 15 residues. CDR1 is LNHNV, CDR2 YYDKDF, per germline (reference sequence). V gave up 2 bases and J gave up 4 bases; unmatched junction bases: 7. This specimen comes from a study of T cell responses to AZD1222 COVID-19 vaccine. Overall study results and limits: CD4 TCRs associated with vaccination spanned spike, dominating at 160-218 and 743-854.

The analysis combined second doses at about 4 or about 12 weeks. Assay used: immunoSEQ multiplex PCR; TCRdb lists only in-frame clones, some missing. The sample records 150,000 to 250,000 clones, 90% to 95% being singletons. The receptor's source is an adult who received the AZD1222 COVID-19 vaccine. Here the sequenced sample was peripheral blood, taken 28 days after the second AZD1222 dose. This chain links TRBV15 with TRBJ1-2, with 7 positions matching TRBD1. The CDR3: CATSRSAGTAYGYTF. For the CDR3, the DNA is TGTGCCACCAGCAGATCTGCAGGGACAGCCTATGGCTACACCTTC. The full variable domain, in which reference TRBV15 and TRBJ1-2 provide the parts outside the CDR3, is DAMVIQNPRYQVTQFGKPVTLSCSQTLNHNVMYWYQQKSSQAPKLLFHYYDKDFNNEADTPDNFQSRRPNTSFCFLDIRSPGLGDTAMYLCATSRSAGTAYGYTFGSGTRLTVV.